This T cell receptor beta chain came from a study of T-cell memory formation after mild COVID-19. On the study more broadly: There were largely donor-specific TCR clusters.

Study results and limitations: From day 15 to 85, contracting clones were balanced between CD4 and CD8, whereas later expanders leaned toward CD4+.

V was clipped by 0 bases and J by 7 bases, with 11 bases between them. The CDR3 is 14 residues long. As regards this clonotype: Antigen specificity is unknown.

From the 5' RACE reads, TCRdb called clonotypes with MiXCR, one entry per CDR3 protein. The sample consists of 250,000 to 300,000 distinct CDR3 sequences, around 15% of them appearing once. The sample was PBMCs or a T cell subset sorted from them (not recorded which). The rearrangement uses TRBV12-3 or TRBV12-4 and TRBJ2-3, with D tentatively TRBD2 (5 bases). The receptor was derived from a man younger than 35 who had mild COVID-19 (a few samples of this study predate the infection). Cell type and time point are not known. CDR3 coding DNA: TGTGCCAGCAGTTTAGCGGGCGGAGGAAATACGCAGTATTTT. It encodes CASSLAGGGNTQYF.